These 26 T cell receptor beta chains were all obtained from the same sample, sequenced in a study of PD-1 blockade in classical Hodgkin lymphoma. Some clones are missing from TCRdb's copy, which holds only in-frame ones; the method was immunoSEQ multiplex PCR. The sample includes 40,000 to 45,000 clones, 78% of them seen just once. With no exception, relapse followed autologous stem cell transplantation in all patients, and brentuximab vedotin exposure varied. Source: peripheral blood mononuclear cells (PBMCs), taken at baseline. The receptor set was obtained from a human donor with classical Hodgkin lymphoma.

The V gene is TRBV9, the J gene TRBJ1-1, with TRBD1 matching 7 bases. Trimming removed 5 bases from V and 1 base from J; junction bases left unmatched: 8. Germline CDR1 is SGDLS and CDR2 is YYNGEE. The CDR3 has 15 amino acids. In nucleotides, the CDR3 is TGTGCCAGCAGTCTCAGGGGGAACAGGAACACTGAAGCTTTCTTT. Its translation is CASSLRGNRNTEAFF. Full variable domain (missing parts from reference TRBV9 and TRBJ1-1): DSGVTQTPKHLITATGQRVTLRCSPRSGDLSVYWYQQSLDQGLQFLIQYYNGEERAKGNILERFSAQQFPDLHSELNLSSLELGDSALYFCASSLRGNRNTEAFFGQGTRLTVV.

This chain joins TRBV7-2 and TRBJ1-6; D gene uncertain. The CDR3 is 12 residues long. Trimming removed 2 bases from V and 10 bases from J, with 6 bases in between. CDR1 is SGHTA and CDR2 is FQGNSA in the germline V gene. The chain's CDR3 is CASSLIGSPLHF. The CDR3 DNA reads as TGTGCCAGCAGCTTAATCGGGTCACCCCTCCACTTT. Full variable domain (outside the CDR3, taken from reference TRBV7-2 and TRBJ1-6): GAGVSQSPSNKVTEKGKDVELRCDPISGHTALYWYRQSLGQGLEFLIYFQGNSAPDKSGLPSDRFSAERTGGSVSTLTIQRTQQEDSAVYLCASSLIGSPLHFGNGTRLTVT.

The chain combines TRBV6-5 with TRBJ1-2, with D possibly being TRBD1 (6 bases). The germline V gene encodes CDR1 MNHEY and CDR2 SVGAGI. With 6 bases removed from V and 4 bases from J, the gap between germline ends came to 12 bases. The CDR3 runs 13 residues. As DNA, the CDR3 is TGTGCCAGCAGGAGGGGGTACGGCTATGGCTACACCTTC. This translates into CASRRGYGYGYTF.

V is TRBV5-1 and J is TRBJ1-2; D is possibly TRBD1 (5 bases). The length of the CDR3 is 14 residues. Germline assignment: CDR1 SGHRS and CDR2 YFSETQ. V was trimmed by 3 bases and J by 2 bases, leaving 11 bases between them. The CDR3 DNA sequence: TGCGCCAGCAGCTGGGACCGCCAAAACTATGGCTACACCTTC. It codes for CASSWDRQNYGYTF.

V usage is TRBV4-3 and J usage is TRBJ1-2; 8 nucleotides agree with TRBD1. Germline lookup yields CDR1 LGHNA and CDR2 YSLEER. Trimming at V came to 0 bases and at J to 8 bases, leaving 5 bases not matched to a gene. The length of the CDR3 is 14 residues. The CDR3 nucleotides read TGCGCCAGCAGCCAAGATCCCAGGGGGCGCGGCTACACCTTC. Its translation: CASSQDPRGRGYTF.

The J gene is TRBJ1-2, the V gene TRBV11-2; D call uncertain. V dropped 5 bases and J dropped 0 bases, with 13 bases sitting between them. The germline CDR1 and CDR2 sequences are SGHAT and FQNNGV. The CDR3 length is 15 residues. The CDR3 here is CASSHGPSSNYGYTF. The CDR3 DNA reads TGTGCCAGCAGCCACGGTCCTTCCTCTAACTATGGCTACACCTTC.

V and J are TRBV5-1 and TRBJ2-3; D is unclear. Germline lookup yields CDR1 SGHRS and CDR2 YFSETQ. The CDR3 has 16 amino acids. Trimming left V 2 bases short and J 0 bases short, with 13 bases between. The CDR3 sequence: CASSFQTGASTDTQYF. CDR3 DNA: TGCGCCAGCAGCTTTCAAACCGGTGCTAGCACAGATACGCAGTATTTT. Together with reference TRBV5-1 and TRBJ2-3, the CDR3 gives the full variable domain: KAGVTQTPRYLIKTRGQQVTLSCSPISGHRSVSWYQQTPGQGLQFLFEYFSETQRNKGNFPGRFSGRQFSNSRSEMNVSTLELGDSALYLCASSFQTGASTDTQYFGPGTRLTVL.

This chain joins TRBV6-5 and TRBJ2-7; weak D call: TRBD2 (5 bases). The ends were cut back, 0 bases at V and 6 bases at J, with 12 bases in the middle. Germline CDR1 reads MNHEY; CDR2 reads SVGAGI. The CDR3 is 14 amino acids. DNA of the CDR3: TGTGCCAGCAGTTACTCCCCGAGCGGTGGCGAGCAGTACTTC. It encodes CASSYSPSGGEQYF.

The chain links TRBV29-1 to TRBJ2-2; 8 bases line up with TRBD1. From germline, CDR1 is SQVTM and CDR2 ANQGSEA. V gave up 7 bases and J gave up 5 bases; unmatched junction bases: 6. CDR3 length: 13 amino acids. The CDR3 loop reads CSAYTGGTGELFF. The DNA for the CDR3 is TGCAGCGCATATACAGGGGGTACCGGGGAGCTGTTTTTT.

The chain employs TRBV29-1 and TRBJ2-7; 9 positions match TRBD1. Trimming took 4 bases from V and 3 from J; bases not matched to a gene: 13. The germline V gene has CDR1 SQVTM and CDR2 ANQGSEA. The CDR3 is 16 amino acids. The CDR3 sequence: CSVVPQDRGGIYEQYF. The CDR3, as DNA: TGCAGCGTTGTCCCTCAGGACAGGGGCGGAATCTACGAGCAGTACTTC.

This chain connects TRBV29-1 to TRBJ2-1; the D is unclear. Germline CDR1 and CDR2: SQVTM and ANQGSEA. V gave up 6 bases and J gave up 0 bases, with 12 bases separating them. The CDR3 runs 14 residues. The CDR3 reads CSVGRPSSYNEQFF. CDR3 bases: TGCAGCGTCGGGCGACCTTCCTCCTACAATGAGCAGTTCTTC.

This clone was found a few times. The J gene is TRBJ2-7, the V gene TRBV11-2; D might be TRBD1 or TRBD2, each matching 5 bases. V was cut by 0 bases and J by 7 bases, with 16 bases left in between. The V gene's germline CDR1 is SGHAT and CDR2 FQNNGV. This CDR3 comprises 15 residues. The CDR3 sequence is CASSLDNGAWGEQYF. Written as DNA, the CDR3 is TGTGCCAGCAGCTTAGATAACGGGGCCTGGGGGGAGCAGTACTTC.

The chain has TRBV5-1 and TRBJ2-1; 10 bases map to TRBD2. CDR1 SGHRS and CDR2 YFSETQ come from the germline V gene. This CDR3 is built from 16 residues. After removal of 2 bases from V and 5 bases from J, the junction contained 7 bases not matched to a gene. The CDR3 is CASSLVLAGRDNEQFF. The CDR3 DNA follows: TGCGCCAGCAGCTTAGTACTAGCGGGAAGAGACAATGAGCAGTTCTTC.

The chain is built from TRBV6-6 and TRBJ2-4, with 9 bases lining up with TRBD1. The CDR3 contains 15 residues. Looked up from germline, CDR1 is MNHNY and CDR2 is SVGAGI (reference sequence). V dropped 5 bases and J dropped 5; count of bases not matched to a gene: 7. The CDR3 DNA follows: TGTGCCAGCAGTCTAGGGGGGACAGGGCAAAACATTCAGTACTTC. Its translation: CASSLGGTGQNIQYF.

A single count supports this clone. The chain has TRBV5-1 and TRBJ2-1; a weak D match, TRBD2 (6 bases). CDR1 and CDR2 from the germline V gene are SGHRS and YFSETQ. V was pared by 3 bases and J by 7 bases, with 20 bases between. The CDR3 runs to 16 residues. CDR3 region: CASSYTPGTGRNEQFF. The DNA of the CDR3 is TGCGCCAGCAGCTACACCCCCGGGACTGGTAGGAATGAGCAGTTCTTC. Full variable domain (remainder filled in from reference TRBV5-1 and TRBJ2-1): KAGVTQTPRYLIKTRGQQVTLSCSPISGHRSVSWYQQTPGQGLQFLFEYFSETQRNKGNFPGRFSGRQFSNSRSEMNVSTLELGDSALYLCASSYTPGTGRNEQFFGPGTRLTVL.

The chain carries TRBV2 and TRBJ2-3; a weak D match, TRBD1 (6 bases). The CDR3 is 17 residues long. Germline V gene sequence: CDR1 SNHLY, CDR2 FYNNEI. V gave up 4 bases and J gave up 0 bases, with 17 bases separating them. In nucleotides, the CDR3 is TGTGCCAGCAGTGGCCTACTGACAGGTCGTAGCACAGATACGCAGTATTTT. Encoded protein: CASSGLLTGRSTDTQYF.

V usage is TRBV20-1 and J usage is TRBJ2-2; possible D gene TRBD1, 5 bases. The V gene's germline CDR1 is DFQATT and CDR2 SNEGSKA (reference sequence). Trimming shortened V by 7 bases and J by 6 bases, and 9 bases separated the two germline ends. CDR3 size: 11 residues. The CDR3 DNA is TGCAGTGTAGGGGCAGCCGGGGAGCTGTTTTTT. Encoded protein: CSVGAAGELFF.

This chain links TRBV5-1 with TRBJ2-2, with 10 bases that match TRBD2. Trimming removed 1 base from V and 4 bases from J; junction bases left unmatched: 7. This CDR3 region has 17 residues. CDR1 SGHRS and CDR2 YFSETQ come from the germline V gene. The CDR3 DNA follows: TGCGCCAGCAGCTTGTCCCCCAGCGGGGGGGCCACCGGGGAGCTGTTTTTT. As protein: CASSLSPSGGATGELFF.

CDR3 in DNA: TGTGCCAGCAGCTTGGGGGGACCGTTCTACGAGCAGTACTTC. Its translation: CASSLGGPFYEQYF. The chain employs TRBV7-9 and TRBJ2-7, with D perhaps matching TRBD2 (6 bases). This CDR3 region has 14 residues. The ends were cut back, 3 bases at V and 3 bases at J, with 12 bases in the middle. Germline V gene sequence: CDR1 SEHNR, CDR2 FQNEAQ (reference sequence).

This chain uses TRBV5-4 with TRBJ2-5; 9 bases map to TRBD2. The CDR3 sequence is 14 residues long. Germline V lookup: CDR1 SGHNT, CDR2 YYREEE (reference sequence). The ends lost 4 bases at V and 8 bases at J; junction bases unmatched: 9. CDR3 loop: CASSQAGLARTQYF. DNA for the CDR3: TGTGCCAGCAGCCAAGCCGGACTAGCGAGAACCCAGTACTTC.

The CDR3 DNA reads as TGTGCCAGCAGTTTACGGGGGACAGACAATCAGCCCCAGCATTTT. It yields the protein CASSLRGTDNQPQHF. This sequence joins TRBV27 and TRBJ1-5, with 7 bases lining up with TRBD1. Trimming removed 2 bases from V and 3 bases from J; junction bases left unmatched: 4. In germline, CDR1 is MNHEY, CDR2 SMNVEV (reference sequence). CDR3 size: 15 residues.

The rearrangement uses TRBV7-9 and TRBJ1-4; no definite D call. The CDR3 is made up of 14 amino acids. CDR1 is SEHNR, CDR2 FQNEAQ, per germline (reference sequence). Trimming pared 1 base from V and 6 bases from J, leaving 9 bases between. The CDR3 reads CASSLGAEDEKLFF. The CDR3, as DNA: TGTGCCAGCAGCTTAGGGGCAGAGGATGAAAAACTGTTTTTT.

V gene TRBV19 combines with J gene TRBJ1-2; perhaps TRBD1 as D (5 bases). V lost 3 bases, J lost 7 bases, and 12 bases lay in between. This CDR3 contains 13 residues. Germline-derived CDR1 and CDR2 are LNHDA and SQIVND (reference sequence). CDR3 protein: CASSIGQGVGYTF. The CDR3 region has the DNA TGTGCCAGTAGTATTGGTCAGGGAGTTGGCTACACCTTC.

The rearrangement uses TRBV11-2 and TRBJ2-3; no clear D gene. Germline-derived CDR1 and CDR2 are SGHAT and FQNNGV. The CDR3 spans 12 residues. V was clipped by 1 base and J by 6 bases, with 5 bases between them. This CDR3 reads CASSLAGDTQYF. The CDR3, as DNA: TGTGCCAGCAGCTTAGCTGGGGATACGCAGTATTTT.

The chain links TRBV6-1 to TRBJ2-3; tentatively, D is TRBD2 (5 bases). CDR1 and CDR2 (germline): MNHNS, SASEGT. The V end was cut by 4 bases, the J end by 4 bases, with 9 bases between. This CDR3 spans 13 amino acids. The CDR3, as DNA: TGTGCCAGCAGTGGAGGGATAGCAGATACGCAGTATTTT. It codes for CASSGGIADTQYF.

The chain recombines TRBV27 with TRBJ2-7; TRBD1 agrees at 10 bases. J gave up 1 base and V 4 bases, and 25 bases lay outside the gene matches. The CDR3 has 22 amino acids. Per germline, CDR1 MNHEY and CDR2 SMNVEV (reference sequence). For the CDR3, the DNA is TGTGCCAGCAGTTCCGACCCGCGACCCAGACTAGCGTGGGGACAGGGGTCCTACGAGCAGTACTTC. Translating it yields CASSSDPRPRLAWGQGSYEQYF.